A selection of T cell receptor beta chains follows, all from one sample in a study of T cell responses to AZD1222 COVID-19 vaccine. This table comes from immunoSEQ multiplex PCR, and its TCRdb copy is limited to in-frame clones, with some not included. The table has roughly 69,000 clones, 75% to 90% seen once; the top ten hold over 12%. Material: peripheral blood, obtained 28 days after the second AZD1222 dose. Source of these receptors: an adult who received the AZD1222 COVID-19 vaccine. Both conserved end residues are part of each CDR3. The D gene is left open where the match is weak. For some rows the clone size is stated as once, few or many, or as a class when expanded; others skip it.

V: TRBV3-1/TRBV3-2; size: NA; J: TRBJ1-2; D: NA; DNA: TGTGCCAGCAGTGAACCGGGACAACGGAGTGGCTACACCTTC; CDR3: CASSEPGQRSGYTF
V: TRBV3-1/TRBV3-2; size: NA; J: TRBJ1-3; D: NA; DNA: TGTGCCAGCAGTGGTGAAGCTGGAAACACCATATATTTT; CDR3: CASSGEAGNTIYF
V: TRBV7-6; size: NA; J: TRBJ1-6; D: NA; DNA: TGTGCCAGCAGCCCCGGGGGCGGGACAAATTTTTCACCCCTCCACTTT; CDR3: CASSPGGGTNFSPLHF
V: TRBV12-3/TRBV12-4; size: once; J: TRBJ1-1; D: NA; DNA: TGTGCCAGCATCCCAGACAGGAACACTGAAGCTTTCTTT; CDR3: CASIPDRNTEAFF
V: TRBV4-1; size: NA; J: TRBJ2-7; D: NA; DNA: TGCGCCAGCAGCCAAGGGGTTGGGCAGGGAAGAACCTACGAGCAGTACTTC; CDR3: CASSQGVGQGRTYEQYF
V: TRBV7-9; size: NA; J: TRBJ1-6; D: NA; DNA: TGTGCCAGCAGCTTAGGGGGGGGAAATTCACCCCTCCACTTT; CDR3: CASSLGGGNSPLHF
V: TRBV19; size: few; J: TRBJ1-5; D: TRBD1; DNA: TGTGCCAGTAGTAGGGACAGGGGGGACTTTAGGCGCAATCAGCCCCAGCATTTT; CDR3: CASSRDRGDFRRNQPQHF
V: TRBV7-2; size: NA; J: TRBJ1-1; D: TRBD1; DNA: TGTGCCAGCAGCCGGGACAGGGTGAACACTGAAGCTTTCTTT; CDR3: CASSRDRVNTEAFF
V: TRBV10-1; size: NA; J: TRBJ1-6; D: TRBD1; DNA: TGCGCCAGCAGGGTCGCCAGGGGGCGGGAATCACCCCTCCACTTT; CDR3: CASRVARGRESPLHF
V: TRBV6-1; size: few; J: TRBJ1-5; D: TRBD1; DNA: TGTGCCAGCAGTGACGGGACAGTTAATAATCAGCCCCAGCATTTT; CDR3: CASSDGTVNNQPQHF
V: TRBV7-3; size: NA; J: TRBJ1-1; D: TRBD1; DNA: TGTGCCAGCAGCTTAACTGACAGGGTCGGCACTGAAGCTTTCTTT; CDR3: CASSLTDRVGTEAFF
V: TRBV7-9; size: once; J: TRBJ1-1; D: NA; DNA: TGTGCCAGCAGCACAATGAACACTGAAGCTTTCTTT; CDR3: CASSTMNTEAFF
V: TRBV7-6; size: NA; J: TRBJ1-2; D: NA; DNA: TGTGCCAGCAGCTTAGGAGGTACCCTCGACTATGGCTACACCTTC; CDR3: CASSLGGTLDYGYTF
V: TRBV27; size: NA; J: TRBJ2-1; D: TRBD1; DNA: TGTGCCAGCAGTTTATGGGGAGCATTGTGGGGCAGGGGGTACAATGAGCAGTTCTTC; CDR3: CASSLWGALWGRGYNEQFF
V: TRBV4-3; size: NA; J: TRBJ2-7; D: TRBD2; DNA: TGCGCCAGCAGCCCGAGCGGGATCGGCGAGCAGTACTTC; CDR3: CASSPSGIGEQYF
V: TRBV21-1; size: NA; J: TRBJ1-6; D: NA; DNA: TGTGCCAGCAGCGGACCCCGGATGGTACAGGGACGGGGCTTTGGTTCACCCCTCCACTTT; CDR3: CASSGPRMVQGRGFGSPLHF
V: TRBV6-2/TRBV6-3; size: NA; J: TRBJ1-6; D: TRBD1; DNA: TGTGCCAGCAGTTATGAACAGGGGGTAGGTTCACCCCTCCACTTT; CDR3: CASSYEQGVGSPLHF
V: TRBV27; size: NA; J: TRBJ2-6; D: TRBD1; DNA: TGTGCCAGCAGTCCTCGGACAGGGAATGGGGCCAACGTCCTGACTTTC; CDR3: CASSPRTGNGANVLTF
V: TRBV10-3; size: NA; J: TRBJ1-2; D: NA; DNA: TGTGCCATCAGTGAATCAGGGGCGGACTATGGCTACACCTTC; CDR3: CAISESGADYGYTF
V: TRBV11-2; size: NA; J: TRBJ2-1; D: NA; DNA: TGTGCCAGCAGCTTAGAAAGAGGGTATGGCAATGAGCAGTTCTTC; CDR3: CASSLERGYGNEQFF
V: TRBV6-5; size: NA; J: TRBJ2-7; D: TRBD2; DNA: TGTGCCAGCAGTTCGGGACTAGCGGATTACGAGCAGTACTTC; CDR3: CASSSGLADYEQYF
V: TRBV4-1; size: once; J: TRBJ1-2; D: NA; DNA: TGCGCCAGCAGCCAAGGGGAGGCGTTGGGCGGCTACACCTTC; CDR3: CASSQGEALGGYTF
V: TRBV5-6; size: NA; J: TRBJ2-1; D: TRBD2; DNA: TGTGCCAGCAGGACTAGCGGGGTCTACAATGAGCAGTTCTTC; CDR3: CASRTSGVYNEQFF
V: TRBV4-2; size: NA; J: TRBJ1-1; D: NA; DNA: TGTGCCACGAGTACCCAGGGGTCCCTGGATACTGAAGCTTTCTTT; CDR3: CATSTQGSLDTEAFF
V: TRBV5-1; size: NA; J: TRBJ2-1; D: TRBD2; DNA: TGCGCCAGCAGCTTGACACTAGCGGGGGGCTACAATGAGCAGTTCTTC; CDR3: CASSLTLAGGYNEQFF
V: TRBV27; size: NA; J: TRBJ1-2; D: TRBD1; DNA: TGTGCCAGCGGGGACAGGGGCTATGGCTATGGCTACACCTTC; CDR3: CASGDRGYGYGYTF
V: TRBV4-1; size: NA; J: TRBJ1-4; D: NA; DNA: TGCGCCAGCAGCCAAGGCCCCACGGGGAATGAAAAACTGTTTTTT; CDR3: CASSQGPTGNEKLFF
V: TRBV5-1; size: NA; J: TRBJ1-6; D: NA; DNA: TGCGCCAGCAGGGACGCAGGGGCCTCACCCCTCCACTTT; CDR3: CASRDAGASPLHF
V: TRBV2; size: NA; J: TRBJ1-1; D: NA; DNA: TGTGCCAGCAGTCCCCGTGGGGTCCGGGGGACTGAAGCTTTCTTT; CDR3: CASSPRGVRGTEAFF
V: TRBV7-9; size: NA; J: TRBJ1-1; D: NA; DNA: TGTGCCAGCAGCCAGGCGTCCCCACACACTGAAGCTTTCTTT; CDR3: CASSQASPHTEAFF
V: TRBV7-9; size: NA; J: TRBJ1-2; D: NA; DNA: TGTGCCAGCAGCCAAGCCGGGGGGACGTATGGCTACACCTTC; CDR3: CASSQAGGTYGYTF
V: TRBV5-1; size: NA; J: TRBJ1-2; D: NA; DNA: TGCGCCAGCAGCTTGATGCCACAGGCGGATGGCTACACCTTC; CDR3: CASSLMPQADGYTF
V: TRBV2; size: NA; J: TRBJ1-1; D: NA; DNA: TGTGCCAGCAGCGGATTCGGGGAGAACACTGAAGCTTTCTTT; CDR3: CASSGFGENTEAFF
V: TRBV7-9; size: NA; J: TRBJ2-4; D: TRBD1; DNA: TGTGCCAGCAGCTTAGGAACAGGGGGCAAAAACATTCAGTACTTC; CDR3: CASSLGTGGKNIQYF
V: TRBV5-1; size: NA; J: TRBJ2-4; D: NA; DNA: TGCGCCAGCAAGGACGCGATTAACATTCAGTACTTC; CDR3: CASKDAINIQYF
V: TRBV5-1; size: NA; J: TRBJ1-6; D: NA; DNA: TGCGCCAGCAGCCCAGGAGGGGGGGCTAATTCACCCCTCCACTTT; CDR3: CASSPGGGANSPLHF
V: TRBV19; size: NA; J: TRBJ2-2; D: NA; DNA: TGTGCCAGTAGTAAGGGGGCCGGGGAGCTGTTTTTT; CDR3: CASSKGAGELFF
V: TRBV3-1/TRBV3-2; size: NA; J: TRBJ2-5; D: NA; DNA: TGTGCCAGCAGCCAAAGTTCTCCGGACCAACAAGAGACCCAGTACTTC; CDR3: CASSQSSPDQQETQYF
V: TRBV5-8; size: few; J: TRBJ1-6; D: NA; DNA: TGTGCCAGCAGCCGAAGGGGAGGCCTCCACTTT; CDR3: CASSRRGGLHF
V: TRBV6-2/TRBV6-3; size: NA; J: TRBJ2-1; D: NA; DNA: TGTGCCAGCAGCCTCATACGGGATGAGCAGTTCTTC; CDR3: CASSLIRDEQFF
V: TRBV4-1; size: once; J: TRBJ1-1; D: TRBD1; DNA: TGCGCCAGCAGCCAAGAGACAGGGTCAGTCACTGAAGCTTTCTTT; CDR3: CASSQETGSVTEAFF
V: TRBV30; size: NA; J: TRBJ1-3; D: NA; DNA: TGTGCCTGGAGTGAACCACCTGGAAACACCATATATTTT; CDR3: CAWSEPPGNTIYF
V: TRBV6-5; size: NA; J: TRBJ2-7; D: TRBD1; DNA: TGTGCCAGCAGTTACTCGGGGACAGGGGGAGACGAGCAGTACTTC; CDR3: CASSYSGTGGDEQYF
V: TRBV5-4; size: NA; J: TRBJ2-3; D: TRBD1; DNA: TGTGCCAGCAGCTCATCGACAGGGGCCTCTGGCACAGATACGCAGTATTTT; CDR3: CASSSSTGASGTDTQYF
V: TRBV3-1/TRBV3-2; size: NA; J: TRBJ2-5; D: NA; DNA: TGTGCCAGCACGGGACTACAAGGGGGGTTGGAGACCCAGTACTTC; CDR3: CASTGLQGGLETQYF